The 18 T cell receptor beta chains below were found in one sample sequenced in a study of T cell responses to AZD1222 COVID-19 vaccine. Libraries were prepared by immunoSEQ multiplex PCR; TCRdb keeps only in-frame clonotypes and omits some of them. The table records roughly 250,000 clones, 93% of them present only once. This sample comprised peripheral blood, obtained on day 0 of AZD1222 vaccination. These receptors were obtained from an adult in good health.

The chain carries TRBV9 and TRBJ1-4; D unclear. This CDR3 has 15 amino acids. V dropped 6 bases and J dropped 4 bases, with 16 bases sitting between them. Germline V gene sequence: CDR1 SGDLS, CDR2 YYNGEE. CDR3: CASTGGSGLNEKLFF. CDR3 bases: TGTGCCAGCACCGGTGGAAGTGGACTTAATGAAAAACTGTTTTTT.

V and J are TRBV5-8 and TRBJ1-5; 7 nucleotides line up with TRBD1. From germline, CDR1 is SGHTS and CDR2 YDEGEE. V was clipped by 4 bases and J by 2 bases; unmatched bases: 6. The CDR3 runs to 15 residues. CDR3 loop: CASSRRTGGNQPQHF. Written as DNA, the CDR3 is TGTGCCAGCAGCCGGAGGACAGGAGGCAATCAGCCCCAGCATTTT.

This clone appeared once. V usage is TRBV19 and J usage is TRBJ2-5; D gene ambiguous. The CDR3 sequence is 12 residues long. CDR1 LNHDA and CDR2 SQIVND come from the germline V gene (reference sequence). V dropped 6 bases and J dropped 5 bases, with 10 bases sitting between them. The CDR3 DNA reads as TGTGCCAGTAGGGGATTGGGGGAGACCCAGTACTTC. Protein product: CASRGLGETQYF.

V usage is TRBV6-5 and J usage is TRBJ2-1, with TRBD1 identical over 10 bases. The CDR3 sequence is 14 residues long. Germline V gives CDR1 MNHEY, CDR2 SVGAGI. With V trimmed by 7 bases and J by 8 bases, 8 bases remained unmatched. Here the CDR3 reads CASTAGTGVYEQFF. Written as DNA, the CDR3 is TGTGCCAGCACCGCCGGGACAGGGGTCTATGAGCAGTTCTTC.

The chain couples TRBV3-1 (or the pseudogene TRBV3-2) to TRBJ1-2, with 7 bases aligning to TRBD1. CDR3 length equals 14 residues. The germline V gene has CDR1 LGHDT and CDR2 YNNKEL (reference sequence). Unmatched junction bases numbered 7, after V lost 6 bases and J lost 3 bases. In nucleotides, the CDR3 is TGTGCCAGCAGTCGACAGGGATCGGACTATGGCTACACCTTC. Protein product: CASSRQGSDYGYTF.

The rearrangement joins TRBV6-5 to TRBJ2-1; D unclear. The V end was cut by 2 bases, the J end by 7 bases, with 6 bases between. Per germline, CDR1 MNHEY and CDR2 SVGAGI. The CDR3 sequence is 12 residues long. This chain's CDR3 is CASSYGKNEQFF. The CDR3 DNA reads TGTGCCAGCAGTTACGGGAAGAATGAGCAGTTCTTC.

Details on this clone: This sample also contains other DNA sequences that code for the same CDR3. The genes are TRBV7-9 and TRBJ1-5; 8 bases map to TRBD1. Germline V lookup: CDR1 SEHNR, CDR2 FQNEAQ (reference sequence). The CDR3 loop spans 14 amino acids. V trimming: 5 bases; J trimming: 7 bases; junction bases outside the gene matches: 7. CDR3 sequence: CASSPGQGGQPQHF. In DNA, the CDR3 is TGTGCCAGCAGCCCTGGACAGGGTGGGCAGCCCCAGCATTTT.

This chain joins TRBV7-9 and TRBJ2-7; weak D call: TRBD2 (5 bases). Germline CDR1 reads SEHNR; CDR2 reads FQNEAQ (reference sequence). The CDR3 loop spans 16 amino acids. V was shortened by 3 bases and J by 3 bases, with 18 bases between the two germline ends. CDR3 protein: CASSLGASGSYYEQYF. The CDR3 DNA is TGTGCCAGCAGCTTGGGTGCGTCGGGGTCCTACTACGAGCAGTACTTC.

The chain links TRBV18 to TRBJ1-1; no firm D call. The CDR3 covers 13 residues. The V gene lost 7 bases and the J gene lost 8 bases, with 17 bases spanning the gap. From germline, CDR1 is KGHSH and CDR2 LQKENI. DNA of the CDR3: TGTGCCAGCTTTCAGAGCGGAGGACTCGAAGCTTTCTTT. Amino acids: CASFQSGGLEAFF.

The chain combines TRBV4-1 with TRBJ2-7; 9 bases are shared with TRBD2. The germline CDR1 and CDR2 sequences are MGHRA and YSYEKL. CDR3 length: 15 amino acids. Losses at the gene ends were 2 bases for V and 2 bases for J; bases not matched to a gene: 4. The CDR3 nucleotides read TGCGCCAGCAGCCAAATAGCGGGGGAGACCTACGAGCAGTACTTC. It codes for CASSQIAGETYEQYF.

The chain is built from TRBV27 and TRBJ2-2; D gene unclear. This CDR3 has 12 amino acids. The germline gives CDR1 MNHEY, CDR2 SMNVEV (reference sequence). V shed 4 bases and J shed 7 bases, with 7 bases lying between them. CDR3 amino acids: CASSSLVGELFF. CDR3 nucleotide sequence: TGTGCCAGCAGTTCATTGGTCGGGGAGCTGTTTTTT.

The chain employs TRBV27 and TRBJ1-6; the D is unclear. This CDR3 region has 15 residues. Trimming cost V 5 bases and J 3 bases, with 11 bases left between them. Germline CDR1 and CDR2: MNHEY and SMNVEV (reference sequence). The CDR3 DNA reads TGTGCCAGCAGTGCAACAGCGATCTATAATTCACCCCTCCACTTT. The encoded protein is CASSATAIYNSPLHF.

The chain carries TRBV20-1 and TRBJ1-1; D remains unclear. V was clipped by 5 bases and J by 8 bases, with 12 bases between them. This CDR3 spans 11 amino acids. CDR1 DFQATT and CDR2 SNEGSKA come from the germline V gene (reference sequence). The CDR3 DNA is TGCAGTGCTGCAAAGACCAAAGAAGCTTTCTTT. This codes for CSAAKTKEAFF.

This chain uses TRBV12-3 or TRBV12-4 with TRBJ1-1; D is perhaps TRBD1 (5 bases). Deletions cut 7 bases from V and 11 bases from J, with 14 bases between. The CDR3 sequence is 11 residues long. The CDR3 sequence: CASKLGGSAFF. DNA for the CDR3: TGTGCCAGCAAGTTGGGGGGGTCGGCTTTCTTT.

This clone was recorded a few times. The chain is built from TRBV19 and TRBJ1-3, with D tentatively TRBD1 (5 bases). Germline V CDR1 and CDR2: LNHDA, SQIVND (reference sequence). Trimming removed 3 bases from V and 0 bases from J, with 9 bases in between. This CDR3 contains 15 residues. CDR3: CASSIGAGSGNTIYF. Here the CDR3 DNA reads TGTGCCAGTAGTATTGGGGCAGGCTCTGGAAACACCATATATTTT.

The chain combines TRBV2 with TRBJ1-1; 9 nucleotides align to TRBD1. CDR1 SNHLY and CDR2 FYNNEI come from the germline V gene. J lost 4 bases, V lost 6 bases, and 6 bases had no gene match. The CDR3 is 14 residues long. The CDR3 coding sequence is TGTGCCAGCAGCGGAACAGGGGGCGGCACTGAAGCTTTCTTT. Translation gives CASSGTGGGTEAFF.

The chain employs TRBV12-3 or TRBV12-4 and TRBJ1-1; the D gene is possibly TRBD1 (5 bases). This CDR3 has 13 amino acids. The V and J ends lost 3 bases and 6 bases respectively, with 11 bases between them. This CDR3 is CASSLAPGPEAFF. The DNA for the CDR3 is TGTGCCAGCAGTTTGGCTCCGGGGCCTGAAGCTTTCTTT.

V usage is TRBV5-4 and J usage is TRBJ1-1; D uncertain. The V end was cut by 2 bases, the J end by 2 bases, with 1 base between. The CDR3 sequence is 11 residues long. Germline V CDR1 and CDR2: SGHNT, YYREEE (reference sequence). CDR3 in amino acids: CASSLNTEAFF. The CDR3 region has the DNA TGTGCCAGCAGCTTAAACACTGAAGCTTTCTTT.